Detailed here is one T cell receptor (beta chain). Its binding antigen is unknown. Possible read error: a much larger clone is one base away. Receptors were amplified or captured by RACE. Reads for this sample came from a NextSeq 500. During library preparation, unique molecular identifiers were attached to individual cDNA molecules so that TCRs could be counted in a quantitative, reproducible way. Both TCR alpha and TCR beta chains were sequenced from each blood RNA sample. As for how the authors treated the data: The median number of TCRs per sample was over 85,000, ranging from 23,224 to 690,600. V, J and CDR3 annotation of the TCR reads was carried out using the Decombinator software suite. For PS versus PT1 abundance plots, all samples were subsampled to the same number of TCRs (28,000). Expanded TCRs were defined as absent before sensitization and observed at least eight times at the 2-week time point. In-frame beta chains were kept once TCRdb had trimmed the public reads at Q25 with fastp and called clones with MiXCR. Rows matching on CDR3 protein sequence are summarized as one entry with the most common DNA and genes. Clone size and V and J calls follow TCRdb, not the original study. The sample profile shows over 75,000 distinct CDR3 sequences; 7% to 8% of them were found once. Clones ranked in the top ten supply under 2% of the sample.

This sample stems from a study of human T cells and chemical hapten exposure (dated by TCRdb to the early 2020s). Describing the broader study: For sensitization, 2% DPC in acetone was applied to a roughly 2 cm by roughly 2 cm area of upper inner arm skin. Libraries were combined into a pool for sequencing, and differences in TCR yield between samples came mainly from small differences in library volumes within the pool. Blood was sampled from patients pre-sensitization (week 0) and at 2, 6 and about 24 weeks after DPC sensitization. Twenty-nine alopecia patients provided blood for TCR sequencing at one to four time points (pre-sensitization, 2, 6 and 24 weeks). This study followed changes in the peripheral blood TCR repertoire in vivo during primary and secondary sensitization of alopecia patients to the hapten diphenylcyclopropenone (DPC). Patients additionally received weekly therapeutic DPC doses to the scalp throughout the approximately 24-week study period. Patch tests used Finn chambers with 0.01% DPC on the upper back, scored after 6 days by International Contact Dermatitis Research Group standards. The mostly female patient cohort included alopecia areata with under or over 50% scalp involvement, alopecia totalis and alopecia universalis.

V is shortened by 5 bases, J by 9 bases, and the region joining them spans 8 bases. The CDR1 and CDR2 encoded by the germline V gene (reference sequence) are SEHNR and FQNEAQ. Reading from cysteine to phenylalanine, the CDR3 counts 11 amino acids. The entry retains the CDR3 DNA only, 33 bases that are in frame from base 1. What the study reported, not specific to this receptor: All patients had alopecia, a presumed autoimmune disease, so their immune response might differ from that of healthy individuals. Significantly more large CDR3 similarity clusters were formed by expanded TCRs than by pre-sensitization or healthy control sets, consistent with antigen-driven responses. The number of PT1 expanded TCRs positively correlated with patch test score, significant at thresholds 8, 16 and 32 but not 4. DPC sensitization did not change how many TCRs were above 1 in 1000 frequency, and no evidence was found of alterations in global repertoire structure. Repeated subsampling changed both the strength of the expansion versus patch-test correlation and the threshold at which the correlation became significant.

In light of the paper, this sample's time point label describes: patch test 1, 2 weeks after DPC sensitization. This specimen's treatment or condition label, per the study, means: therapeutic diphenylcyclopropenone sensitization with weekly scalp DPC. At each patch-test visit, blood was drawn before the patch test was applied. Patients were eligible if aged 18 to 70, diagnosed with alopecia and judged suitable for DPC therapy, and pregnant patients were excluded. Unfractionated whole blood was collected in Tempus Blood RNA tubes, and total RNA was extracted from that blood. The chain joins TRBV7-9 to TRBJ2-1; possibly the D gene is TRBD2, per 5 matching bases. Material: whole blood, obtained in connection with sensitization to the hapten diphenylcyclopropenone (DPC). This sequence was found in a woman in her thirties with alopecia areata. Some clones in this sample may be carry-over from other donors' samples. The DNA sequence is as follows: TGTGCCAGCAGCACCCGGGGTGAGCAGTTCTTC. It specifies CASSTRGEQFF.